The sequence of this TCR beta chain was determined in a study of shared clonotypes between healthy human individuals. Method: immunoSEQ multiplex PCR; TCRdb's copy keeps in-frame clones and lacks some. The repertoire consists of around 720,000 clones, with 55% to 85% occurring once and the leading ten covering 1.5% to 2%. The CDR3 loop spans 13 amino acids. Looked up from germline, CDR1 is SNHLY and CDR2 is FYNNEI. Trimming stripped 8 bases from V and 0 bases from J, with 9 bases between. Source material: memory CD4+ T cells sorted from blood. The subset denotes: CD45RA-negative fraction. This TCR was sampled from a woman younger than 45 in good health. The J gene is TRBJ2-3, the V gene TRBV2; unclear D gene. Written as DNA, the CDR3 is TGTGCCAGCTGCCAGCCTAGCACAGATACGCAGTATTTT. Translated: CASCQPSTDTQYF.